This T cell receptor (beta chain) was captured by sequencing in a study of blood T cell repertoires in COVID-19. Background on the study: Spain, Italy and the United States supplied samples that represented acute and convalescent COVID-19. T cells, B-cell-depleted T cells, or PBMCs supplied cDNA or gDNA.

Authors' data handling: Amplification of reference gene primers provided the estimated nucleated cell counts. Assay used: immunoSEQ multiplex PCR; TCRdb lists only in-frame clones, some missing. That table furnishes V, J and clone size, whereas the DNA furnished D and trimming. In the table there are roughly 140,000 clones, approximately 90% of which are singletons. The sequenced material came from peripheral blood. The origin of this receptor is an older woman with active COVID-19.

CDR3 nucleotide sequence: TGTGCCAGCAGTAACAGACAGTCGCACTATGGCTACACCTTC. It translates to CASSNRQSHYGYTF. V gene TRBV6-5 combines with J gene TRBJ1-2; the D gene is possibly TRBD1 (5 bases). This CDR3 region has 14 residues. With 5 bases removed from V and 3 bases from J, the gap between germline ends came to 13 bases. Germline loops: CDR1 MNHEY, CDR2 SVGAGI.